This is a list of T cell receptor beta chains from one sample in a study of shared clonotypes between healthy human individuals. Clones were sequenced by immunoSEQ multiplex PCR, and TCRdb holds only the in-frame ones, with some missing. The table records some 2,100,000 clones, about 93% of them present only once. Material: naive CD8+ T cells from PBMCs. Receptors were obtained from a man aged 18 to 30 in good health. Some clones in this sample may be carry-over from other donors' samples. Both conserved end residues are part of each CDR3. The D gene is left open where the match is weak. Only part of the rows carry a size: once, few, many, or a class if the clone is expanded.

d_call	v_call	clone_size	j_call	cdr3_nt	cdr3_aa
TRBD1	TRBV5-6	NA	TRBJ1-1	TGTGCCAGCAGCTCCGGGACAGGGGTAAGGGATGAAGCTTTCTTT	CASSSGTGVRDEAFF
NA	TRBV6-1	NA	TRBJ2-1	TGTGCCAGCAGTTTTCAGGGCGGATACAATGAGCAGTTCTTC	CASSFQGGYNEQFF
TRBD2	TRBV10-3	NA	TRBJ2-5	TGTGCCATCAGTGCGACTAGCGGGGGACAAGAGACCCAGTACTTC	CAISATSGGQETQYF
TRBD1	TRBV9	NA	TRBJ1-3	TGTGCCAGCTCACGTCCGGACAGGGGCCCTGGAAACACCATATATTTT	CASSRPDRGPGNTIYF
TRBD2	TRBV13	NA	TRBJ2-5	TGTGCCAGCAGCTCCTTTAGCGGGAGCCAAGAGACCCAGTACTTC	CASSSFSGSQETQYF
TRBD1	TRBV7-9	once	TRBJ1-4	TGTGCCAGCAGCTCGATACGACAGGGTAGCGAAAAACTGTTTTTT	CASSSIRQGSEKLFF
NA	TRBV19	NA	TRBJ1-4	TGTGCCAGTAGTATAGATCTTCGTTCTAATGAAAAACTGTTTTTT	CASSIDLRSNEKLFF
NA	TRBV4-2	once	TRBJ2-5	TGTGCCAGCAGCCCCAATGGACCCCAAGAGACCCAGTACTTC	CASSPNGPQETQYF
NA	TRBV13	NA	TRBJ2-1	TGTGCCAGCAGCTTAGGGGGAGGAATAGGCAATGAGCAGTTCTTC	CASSLGGGIGNEQFF
NA	TRBV11-2	NA	TRBJ2-7	NA	CASSLFGQGTVEYF
TRBD1	TRBV2	NA	TRBJ2-7	TGTGCCAGCAGTACAGGGGGGACGTACGAGCAGTACTTC	CASSTGGTYEQYF
NA	TRBV9	NA	TRBJ2-1	TGTGCCAGCAGCGTTTACGGGAGCTCCTACAATGAGCAGTTCTTC	CASSVYGSSYNEQFF
TRBD1	TRBV28	NA	TRBJ1-1	TGTGCCAGCAGCCTGAGGGACAGGGGTTATCAGACTGAAGCTTTCTTT	CASSLRDRGYQTEAFF
NA	TRBV6-1	NA	TRBJ2-7	TGTGCCAGCAGTGAATGGGGGCGGGGCGGGTACGAGCAGTACTTC	CASSEWGRGGYEQYF
TRBD2	TRBV13	NA	TRBJ2-5	TGTGCCAGCAGCTTGGGGCGGGAGGAGGTAGAGACCCAGTACTTC	CASSLGREEVETQYF
TRBD1	TRBV13	NA	TRBJ1-1	TGTGCCAGCAGCGCGACAGGGGGCACTGAAGCTTTCTTT	CASSATGGTEAFF
NA	TRBV5-6	NA	TRBJ2-7	TGTGCCAGCAGCGTTACTTGGGCGGCCTACGAGCAGTACTTC	CASSVTWAAYEQYF
NA	TRBV18	NA	TRBJ1-5	TGTGCCAGCTCACCGACAGCTTATAGCAATCAGCCCCAGCATTTT	CASSPTAYSNQPQHF
TRBD2	TRBV28	NA	TRBJ2-2	TGTGCCAGCAGTTTACTTCGGGACTACGAGAACACCGGGGAGCTGTTTTTT	CASSLLRDYENTGELFF
NA	TRBV29-1	NA	TRBJ2-1	TGCAGCGTTGAACCCCCGGGCCAGGGCCAGTTCTTC	CSVEPPGQGQFF
TRBD1	TRBV19	NA	TRBJ1-1	TGTGCCAGTGAGGACAGGGGAAACACTGAAGCTTTCTTT	CASEDRGNTEAFF
NA	TRBV7-8	NA	TRBJ2-1	TGTGCCAGCAGACTGGCGCTAGCAGTTGAGCAGTTCTTC	CASRLALAVEQFF